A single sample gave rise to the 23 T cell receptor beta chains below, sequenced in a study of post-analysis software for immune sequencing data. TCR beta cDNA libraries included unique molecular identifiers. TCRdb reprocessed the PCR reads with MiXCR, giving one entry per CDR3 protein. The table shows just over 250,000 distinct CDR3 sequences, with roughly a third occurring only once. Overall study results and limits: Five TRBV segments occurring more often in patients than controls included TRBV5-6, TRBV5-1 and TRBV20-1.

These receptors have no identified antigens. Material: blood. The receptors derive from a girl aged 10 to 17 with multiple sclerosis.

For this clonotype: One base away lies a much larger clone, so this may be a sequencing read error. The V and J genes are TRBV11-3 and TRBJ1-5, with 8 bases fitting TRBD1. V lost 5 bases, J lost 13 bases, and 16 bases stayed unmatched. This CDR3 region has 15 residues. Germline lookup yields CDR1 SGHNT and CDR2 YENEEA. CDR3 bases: TGTGCCAGCAGCACCGGACAGGGTAGCACAGATACGCAGCATTTT. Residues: CASSTGQGSTDTQHF.

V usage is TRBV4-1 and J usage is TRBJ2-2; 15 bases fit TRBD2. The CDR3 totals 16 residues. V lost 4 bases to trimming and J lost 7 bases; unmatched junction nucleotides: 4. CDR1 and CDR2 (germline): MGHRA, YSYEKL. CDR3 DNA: TGCGCCAGCAGCCTGGGACTAGCGGGAGGCCACGGGGAGCTGTTTTTT. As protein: CASSLGLAGGHGELFF.

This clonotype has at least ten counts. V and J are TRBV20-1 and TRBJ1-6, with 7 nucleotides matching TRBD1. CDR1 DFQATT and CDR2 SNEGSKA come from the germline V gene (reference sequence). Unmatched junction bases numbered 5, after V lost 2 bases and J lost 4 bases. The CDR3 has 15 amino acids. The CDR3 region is CSARMTGNYNSPLHF. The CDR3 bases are TGCAGTGCTAGAATGACAGGGAATTATAATTCACCCCTCCACTTT.

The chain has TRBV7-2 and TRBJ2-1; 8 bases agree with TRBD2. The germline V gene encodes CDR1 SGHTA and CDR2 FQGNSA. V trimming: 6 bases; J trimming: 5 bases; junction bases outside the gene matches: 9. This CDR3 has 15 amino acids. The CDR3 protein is CASRHSGVPNNEQFF. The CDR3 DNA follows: TGTGCCAGCAGGCATAGCGGGGTCCCTAACAATGAGCAGTTCTTC.

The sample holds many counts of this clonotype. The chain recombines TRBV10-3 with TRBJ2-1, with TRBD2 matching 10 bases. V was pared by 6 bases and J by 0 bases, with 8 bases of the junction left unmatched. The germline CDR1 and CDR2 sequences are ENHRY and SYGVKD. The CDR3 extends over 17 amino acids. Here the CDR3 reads CAIRRGSGRASYNEQFF. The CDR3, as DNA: TGTGCCATCAGGCGAGGGAGCGGGAGGGCCTCCTACAATGAGCAGTTCTTC.

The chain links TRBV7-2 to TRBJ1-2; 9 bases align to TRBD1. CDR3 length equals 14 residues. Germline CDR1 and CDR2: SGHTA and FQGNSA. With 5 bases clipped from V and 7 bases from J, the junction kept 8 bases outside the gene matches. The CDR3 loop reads CASSVTGGAFGYTF. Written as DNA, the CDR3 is TGTGCCAGCAGCGTTACAGGGGGCGCCTTTGGCTACACCTTC.

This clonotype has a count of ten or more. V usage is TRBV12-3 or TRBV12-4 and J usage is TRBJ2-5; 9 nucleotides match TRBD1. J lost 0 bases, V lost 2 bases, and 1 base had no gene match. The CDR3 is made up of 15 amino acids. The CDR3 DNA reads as TGTGCCAGCAGTTTAAGGACAGGGGACCAAGAGACCCAGTACTTC. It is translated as CASSLRTGDQETQYF.

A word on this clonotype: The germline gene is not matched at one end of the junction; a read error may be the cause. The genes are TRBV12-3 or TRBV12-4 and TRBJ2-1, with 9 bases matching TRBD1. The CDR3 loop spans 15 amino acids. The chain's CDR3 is CASSYDRGRYNKQFF. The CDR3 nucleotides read TGTGCCAGCAGTTATGACAGGGGGAGGTACAATAAGCAGTTCTTC.

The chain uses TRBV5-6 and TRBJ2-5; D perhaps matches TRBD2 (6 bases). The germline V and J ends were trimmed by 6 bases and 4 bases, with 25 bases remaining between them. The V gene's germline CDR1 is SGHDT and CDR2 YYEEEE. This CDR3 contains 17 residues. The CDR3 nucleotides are TGTGCCAGCAACTTACCTAGCGAGCTACCGTTGGGAGAGACCCAGTACTTC. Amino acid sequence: CASNLPSELPLGETQYF.

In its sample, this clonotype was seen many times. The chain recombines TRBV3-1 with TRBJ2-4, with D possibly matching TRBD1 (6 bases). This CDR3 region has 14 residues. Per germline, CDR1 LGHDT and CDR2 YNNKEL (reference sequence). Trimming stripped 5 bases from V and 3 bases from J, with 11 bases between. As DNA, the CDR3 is TGTGCCAGCAGCGAACGACAGGTCAAAAACATTCAGTACTTC. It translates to CASSERQVKNIQYF.

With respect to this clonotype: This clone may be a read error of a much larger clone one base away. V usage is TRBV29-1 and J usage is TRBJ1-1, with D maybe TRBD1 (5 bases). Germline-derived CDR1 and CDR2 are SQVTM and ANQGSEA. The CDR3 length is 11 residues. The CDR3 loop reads CGAGGGTEAFF. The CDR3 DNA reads TGCGGCGCGGGGGGAGGCACTGAAGCTTTCTTT. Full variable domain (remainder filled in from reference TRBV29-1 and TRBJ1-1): SAVISQKPSRDICQRGTSLTIQCQVDSQVTMMFWYRQQPGQSLTLIATANQGSEATYESGFVIDKFPISRPNLTFSTLTVSNMSPEDSSIYLCGAGGGTEAFFGQGTRLTVV.

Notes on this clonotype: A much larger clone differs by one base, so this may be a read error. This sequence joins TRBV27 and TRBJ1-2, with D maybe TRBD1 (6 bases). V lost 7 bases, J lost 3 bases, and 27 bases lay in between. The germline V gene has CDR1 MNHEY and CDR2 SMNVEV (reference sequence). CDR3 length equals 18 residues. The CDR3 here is CASTNNPRGLLTDYGYTF. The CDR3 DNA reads TGTGCCAGCACCAACAACCCCAGGGGCCTCTTGACTGACTATGGCTACACCTTC.

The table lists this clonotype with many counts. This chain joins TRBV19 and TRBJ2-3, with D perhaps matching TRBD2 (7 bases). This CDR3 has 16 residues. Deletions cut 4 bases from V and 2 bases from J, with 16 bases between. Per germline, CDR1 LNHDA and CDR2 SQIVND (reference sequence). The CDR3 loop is CASSRAVGGPTDTQYF. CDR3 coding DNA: TGTGCCAGTAGTAGAGCCGTCGGGGGGCCCACAGATACGCAGTATTTT.

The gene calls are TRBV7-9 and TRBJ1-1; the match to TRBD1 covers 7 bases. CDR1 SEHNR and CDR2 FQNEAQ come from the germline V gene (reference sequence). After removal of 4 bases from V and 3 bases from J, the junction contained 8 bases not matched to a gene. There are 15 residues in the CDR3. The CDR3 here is CASSSTGTEDTEAFF. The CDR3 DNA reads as TGTGCCAGCAGCTCTACCGGGACAGAGGACACTGAAGCTTTCTTT.

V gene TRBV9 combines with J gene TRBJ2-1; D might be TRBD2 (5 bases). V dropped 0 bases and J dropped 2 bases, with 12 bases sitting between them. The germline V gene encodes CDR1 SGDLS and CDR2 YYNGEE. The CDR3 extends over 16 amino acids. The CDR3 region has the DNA TGTGCCAGCAGCGTAGTCCTAGAGGGCCCCTACAATGAGCAGTTCTTC. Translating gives CASSVVLEGPYNEQFF. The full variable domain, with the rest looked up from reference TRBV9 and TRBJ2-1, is DSGVTQTPKHLITATGQRVTLRCSPRSGDLSVYWYQQSLDQGLQFLIQYYNGEERAKGNILERFSAQQFPDLHSELNLSSLELGDSALYFCASSVVLEGPYNEQFFGPGTRLTVL.

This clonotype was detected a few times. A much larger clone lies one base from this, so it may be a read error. This CDR3 is CASSSLAGGSNEQYF. The CDR3, as DNA: TGTGCCAGCAGTTCCTTAGCGGGAGGGAGTAATGAGCAGTACTTC. V is TRBV12-3 or TRBV12-4 and J is TRBJ2-7; 11 bases match TRBD2. V trimming: 4 bases; J trimming: 7 bases; junction bases outside the gene matches: 9. This CDR3 spans 15 amino acids.

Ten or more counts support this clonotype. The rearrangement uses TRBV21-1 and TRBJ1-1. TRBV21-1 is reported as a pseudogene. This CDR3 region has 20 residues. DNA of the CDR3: TGTGCCAGCAGCAAACCGGGGTTTGAGGTCAGGCCCTATGATGACACTGAAGCTTTCTTT. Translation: CASSKPGFEVRPYDDTEAFF.

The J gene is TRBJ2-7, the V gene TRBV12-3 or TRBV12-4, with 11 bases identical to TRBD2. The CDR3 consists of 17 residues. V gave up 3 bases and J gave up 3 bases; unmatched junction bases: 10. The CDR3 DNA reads TGTGCCAGCAGTTTCTCTCTCGGGACTAGCGGTTACTACGAGCAGTACTTC. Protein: CASSFSLGTSGYYEQYF.

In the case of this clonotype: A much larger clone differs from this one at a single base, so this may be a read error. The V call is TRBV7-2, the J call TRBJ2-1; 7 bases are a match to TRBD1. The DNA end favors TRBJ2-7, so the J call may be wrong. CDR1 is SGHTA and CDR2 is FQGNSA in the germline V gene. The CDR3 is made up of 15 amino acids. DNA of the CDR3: TGTGCCAGCAGCACTCGGACAGGTACCTACAATGAGCAGTACTTC. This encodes CASSTRTGTYNEQYF.

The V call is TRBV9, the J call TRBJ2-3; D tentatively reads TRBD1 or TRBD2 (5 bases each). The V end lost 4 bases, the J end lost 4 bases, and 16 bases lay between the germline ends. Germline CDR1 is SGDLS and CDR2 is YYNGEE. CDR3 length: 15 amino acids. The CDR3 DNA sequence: TGTGCCAGCAGCCCCCTAGGGGAGTATCCAGATACGCAGTATTTT. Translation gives CASSPLGEYPDTQYF.

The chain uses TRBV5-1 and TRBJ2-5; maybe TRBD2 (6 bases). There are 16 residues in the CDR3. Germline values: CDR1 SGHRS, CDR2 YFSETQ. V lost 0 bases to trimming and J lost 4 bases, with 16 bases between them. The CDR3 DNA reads TGCGCCAGCAGCTTGGCCGGGACTCCCTCAGGAGAGACCCAGTACTTC. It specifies CASSLAGTPSGETQYF.

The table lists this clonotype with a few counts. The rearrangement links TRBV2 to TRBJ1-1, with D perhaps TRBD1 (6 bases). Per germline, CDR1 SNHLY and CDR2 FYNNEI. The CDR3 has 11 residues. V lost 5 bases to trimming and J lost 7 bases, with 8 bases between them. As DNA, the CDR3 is TGTGCCAGCAGTCAACAGGGTGAAGCTTTCTTT. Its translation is CASSQQGEAFF.

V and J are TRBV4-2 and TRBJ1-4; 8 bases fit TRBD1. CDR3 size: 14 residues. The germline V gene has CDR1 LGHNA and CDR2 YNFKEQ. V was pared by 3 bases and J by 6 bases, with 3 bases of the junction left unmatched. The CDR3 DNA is TGTGCCAGCAGCCAGGACAGGGTCGATGAAAAACTGTTTTTT. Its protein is CASSQDRVDEKLFF.